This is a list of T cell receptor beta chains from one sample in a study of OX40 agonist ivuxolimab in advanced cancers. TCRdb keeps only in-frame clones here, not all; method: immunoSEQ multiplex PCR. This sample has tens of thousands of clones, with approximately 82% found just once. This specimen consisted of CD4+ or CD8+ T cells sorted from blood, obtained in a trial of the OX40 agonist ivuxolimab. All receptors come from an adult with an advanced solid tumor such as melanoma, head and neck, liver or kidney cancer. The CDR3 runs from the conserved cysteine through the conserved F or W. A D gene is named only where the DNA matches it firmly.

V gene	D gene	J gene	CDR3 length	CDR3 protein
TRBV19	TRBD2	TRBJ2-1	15	CASKEGLWVSNEQFF
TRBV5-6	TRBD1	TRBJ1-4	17	CASSTLQGAVANEKLFF
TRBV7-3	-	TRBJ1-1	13	CASSLKRASEAFF
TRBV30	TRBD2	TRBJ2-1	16	CAWISPQARLASEQFF
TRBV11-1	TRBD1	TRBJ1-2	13	CASSSRDSNGYTF
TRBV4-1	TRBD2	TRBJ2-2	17	CASSQTSGRANTGELFF
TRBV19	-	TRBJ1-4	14	CAASGAATNEKLFF
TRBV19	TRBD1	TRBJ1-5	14	CASSIGTGNQPQHF
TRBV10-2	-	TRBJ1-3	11	CASSDGYTIYF
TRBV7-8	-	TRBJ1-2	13	CASSLGGDYGYTF
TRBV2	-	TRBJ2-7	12	CASSDDREEQYF
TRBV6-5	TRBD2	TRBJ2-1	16	CASSYQREGPYNEQFF
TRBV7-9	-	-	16	CASSFPAGALSYEQYF
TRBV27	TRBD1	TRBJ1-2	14	CASSISTGGSGYTF
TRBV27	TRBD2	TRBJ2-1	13	CASSMMGGSEQFF
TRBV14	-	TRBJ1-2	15	CASSHVQGWSYGYTF
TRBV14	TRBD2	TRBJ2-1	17	CASSQDLLTSGSNEQFF
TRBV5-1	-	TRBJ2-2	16	CASSRRGTDPTGELFF
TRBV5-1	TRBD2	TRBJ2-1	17	CASSSQPGAGVNNEQFF
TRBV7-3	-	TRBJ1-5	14	CASSLAGTDQPQHF
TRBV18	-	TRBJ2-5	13	CASSPGLQETQYF
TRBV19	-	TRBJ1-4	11	CASSIYEKLFF
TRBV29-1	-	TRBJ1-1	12	CSVGLGDTEAFF
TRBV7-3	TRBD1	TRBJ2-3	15	CASSPTGGSTDTQYF
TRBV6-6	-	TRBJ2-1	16	CASRVGIGRAANEQFF
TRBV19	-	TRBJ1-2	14	CASSIAAGNYGYTF
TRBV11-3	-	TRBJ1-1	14	CASSLGTANTEAFF
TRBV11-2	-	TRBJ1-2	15	CASRPGMTGGYGYTF
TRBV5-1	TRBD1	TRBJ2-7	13	CASHEGQGYEQYF
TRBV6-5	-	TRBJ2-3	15	CASSTPRVSTDTQYF
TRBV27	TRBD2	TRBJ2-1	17	CASSLSPASGLGNEQFF
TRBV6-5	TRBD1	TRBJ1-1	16	CASSSGTGPMNTEAFF
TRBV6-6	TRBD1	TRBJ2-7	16	CASNKGGGTGLYEQYF
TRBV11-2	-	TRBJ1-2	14	CASSTLQGGYGYTF
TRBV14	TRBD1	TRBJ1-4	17	CASSQVPGQGIGEKLFF
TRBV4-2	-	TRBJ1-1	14	CASSQGGGNTEAFF
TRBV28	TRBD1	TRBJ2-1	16	CASSLAGTGSYNEQFF
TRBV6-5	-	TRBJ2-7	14	CASSYSLRQIEQYF
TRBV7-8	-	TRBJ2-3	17	CASSLRANVGGTDTQYF
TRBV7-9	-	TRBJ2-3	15	CASSPKVRVGDTQYF
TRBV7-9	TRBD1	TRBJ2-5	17	CASSFVPVGYRGETQYF
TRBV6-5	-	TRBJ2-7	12	CASSSSSYEQYF
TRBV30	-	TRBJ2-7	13	CAWRFRRGYEQYF
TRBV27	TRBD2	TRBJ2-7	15	CASRLSGGAIYEQYF
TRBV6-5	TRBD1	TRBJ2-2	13	CASSPGGPGELFF
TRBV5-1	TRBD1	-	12	CATRQGGGEQYF
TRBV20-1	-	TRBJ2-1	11	CSASSAYEQFF
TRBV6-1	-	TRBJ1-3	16	CASSDSLGISGNTIYF
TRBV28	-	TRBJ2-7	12	CASQGVNYEQYF
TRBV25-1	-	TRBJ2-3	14	CASSEMGSTDTQYF